The clone carrying this TCR beta chain appeared many times. Its antigen is unidentified. The source material, RNA transcripts, was used to amplify TCR beta CDR3 regions. A set of HTBI primers served as the primers for a first-round RT-PCR of the TCR CDR3. TCRdb used MiXCR to reprocess the multiplex PCR reads, holding one entry per CDR3 protein. The sample shows roughly 180,000 distinct CDR3 sequences, around 15% of them seen only once. The data derive from a study of T cells in Graves' hyperthyroidism and ophthalmopathy. Study-level points and caveats: In the analysis, a 13 V-J model separated ophthalmopathy from stable hyperthyroidism. It was a median around 6 months before onset that the model predicted ophthalmopathy.

V lost 2 bases and J lost 4, with 5 bases in between. The CDR3 runs to 12 residues. Germline CDR1 and CDR2: MNHNS and SASEGT. Among the patients, aged 18 to 65, hyperthyroidism was newly diagnosed and had lasted under 2 months. Patients with uncontrolled infections, other autoimmune diseases, pregnancy or lactation were excluded. The TCR sequence derives from a woman in her fifties or sixties with Graves' hyperthyroidism. The chain links TRBV6-1 to TRBJ2-5; D is uncertain. Sequencing was performed on blood. The CDR3 nucleotides read TGTGCCAGCAGTGAAAACCGAGAGACCCAGTACTTC. Translation gives CASSENRETQYF.